This entry concerns a single TCR beta chain. The data were obtained in a study of cytomegalovirus exposure and HLA in healthy donors. V gave up 2 bases and J gave up 8 bases; unmatched junction bases: 6. CDR1 is MNHEY and CDR2 is SVGAGI in the germline V gene. This CDR3 has 14 amino acids. PCR involved 60 Vbeta and 13 Jbeta primers. Sequenced by immunoSEQ multiplex PCR; TCRdb stores in-frame clones only, minus some. The sample records tens of thousands of clones, about 77% being singletons. Sequenced material: PBMCs. The J gene is TRBJ1-1, the V gene TRBV6-5, with 9 bases matching TRBD1. This TCR was recovered from a man in his thirties or forties in good health and CMV-seropositive. CDR3 sequence: CASSYPGTGREAFF. As DNA, the CDR3 is TGTGCCAGCAGTTACCCCGGGACAGGGAGGGAAGCTTTCTTT.